This TCR beta chain originates from a study of cytomegalovirus exposure and HLA in healthy donors. Primers: 60 Vbeta forward and 13 Jbeta reverse. TCRdb's copy holds only in-frame clones and misses some; the assay was immunoSEQ multiplex PCR. The table shows approximately 170,000 clones, with roughly 88% occurring only once. Germline CDR1 reads LNHDA; CDR2 reads SQIVND (reference sequence). The CDR3 is 16 residues long. V lost 5 bases, J lost 4 bases, and 18 bases lay in between. Healthy bone marrow donors made up the cohort. Study-level results: Reports showed the classifier diagnosing cytomegalovirus status with high specificity and sensitivity. The dataset shows that most TCR sequences were rare, while some public TCRs occurred in many donors.

On this clone itself: The antigen is undetermined.

The rearrangement uses TRBV19 and TRBJ1-5, with a possible D match to TRBD1 (5 bases). The specimen was PBMCs. The origin of this receptor is a boy younger than 10 in good health and CMV-seronegative. DNA for the CDR3: TGTGCCAGTAGTCCCTGGGCCCTGAGGACAAATCAGCCCCAGCATTTT. This gives the protein CASSPWALRTNQPQHF.